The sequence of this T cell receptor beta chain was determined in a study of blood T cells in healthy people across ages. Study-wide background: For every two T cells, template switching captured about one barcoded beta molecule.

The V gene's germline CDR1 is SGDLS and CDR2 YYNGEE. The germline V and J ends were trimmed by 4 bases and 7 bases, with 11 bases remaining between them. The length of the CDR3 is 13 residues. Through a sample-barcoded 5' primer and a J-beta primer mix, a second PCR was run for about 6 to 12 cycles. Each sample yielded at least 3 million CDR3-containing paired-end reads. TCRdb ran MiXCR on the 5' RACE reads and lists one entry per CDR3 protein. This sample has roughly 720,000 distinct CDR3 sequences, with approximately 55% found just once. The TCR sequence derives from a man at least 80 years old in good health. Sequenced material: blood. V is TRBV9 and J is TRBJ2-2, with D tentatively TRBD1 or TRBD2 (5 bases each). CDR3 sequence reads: CASSPWDDGELFF. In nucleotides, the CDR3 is TGTGCCAGCAGCCCTTGGGACGACGGGGAGCTGTTTTTT. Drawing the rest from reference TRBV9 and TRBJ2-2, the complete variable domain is DSGVTQTPKHLITATGQRVTLRCSPRSGDLSVYWYQQSLDQGLQFLIQYYNGEERAKGNILERFSAQQFPDLHSELNLSSLELGDSALYFCASSPWDDGELFFGEGSRLTVL.